Listed here is a single T cell receptor beta chain. Antigen: not known. This entry is derived from a study of T cells in Graves' hyperthyroidism and ophthalmopathy. Study-level findings and limits: Progression to ophthalmopathy was predicted a median of about six months early.

Trimming cost V 5 bases and J 14 bases, with 13 bases left between them. The CDR3 covers 12 residues. What was amplified from RNA transcripts were TCR beta CDR3 regions. During a first-round RT-PCR of the TCR CDR3, the HTBI primer set was used. TCRdb itself ran the multiplex PCR reads through MiXCR, one entry per CDR3 protein. The data hold some 460,000 distinct CDR3 sequences, with about 15% observed a single time. Each 10 ml fresh peripheral blood draw supplied the PBMCs. The sequence came from a woman aged 18 to 35 with Graves' hyperthyroidism. The sample was blood. The chain recombines TRBV12-3 or TRBV12-4 with TRBJ1-6; D ambiguous. The CDR3 sequence is CASSPTSLTLHF. The CDR3 DNA is TGTGCCAGCAGTCCGACCTCCCTCACCCTCCACTTT.